This T cell receptor (beta chain) came from a study of immune characteristics of hereditary and idiopathic chronic pancreatitis. Background on the whole study: Local immune cells and TCRbeta repertoires in the pancreas were profiled in this study for hereditary and idiopathic chronic pancreatitis, with control organ donor pancreases used for comparison. The gDNA-based approach was chosen because it involved minimal in vitro experimental manipulation of pancreas-infiltrating T cells. TCRbeta sequencing was performed on roughly 5 control pancreases, roughly seven hereditary chronic pancreatitis pancreases and about 6 idiopathic chronic pancreatitis pancreases. What the work shows at the level of the full study, not this receptor alone: Chronic pancreatitis caused by alcohol use was not included in the study. Vbeta-Jbeta gene family usage, including TRBV10, TRBV19, TRBV23 and TRBV5, differed between hereditary and idiopathic chronic pancreatitis. Because patient tissue could be obtained only at the time of TPIAT, immune findings may have been influenced by differences in disease duration. Numbers of productive TCR rearrangements correlated positively with disease severity scores among more than 10 chronic pancreatitis patients. Significantly increased TCRbeta repertoire diversity and reduced clonality were observed in both chronic pancreatitis groups relative to controls.

The receptor library was made with the immunoSEQ multiplex PCR assay. From pancreatic genomic DNA, the TCRbeta CDR3 region along with adjacent sequences was amplified and then sequenced. The authors processed their data as follows. Repertoire diversity was measured as a mean normalized Shannon-Wiener index, alongside productive clonality and productive rearrangement counts. Control and chronic pancreatitis repertoire metrics were compared by means of the nonparametric Mann-Whitney U test. A shared clonotype was defined as a CDR3beta sequence with the same amino acid composition and length across subjects. TCRdb stores this immuneACCESS table with in-frame sequences only. Part of the clones is absent; in the studies checked, under half of the shortfall reflects unresolved V genes, and no reason is known for the rest. V and J calls and clone size are those listed in that table; D and trimming were worked out from the DNA. The sample profile shows around 9,400 clones; roughly 83% of them were found once. The ten largest clones add up to 11% to 15% of the sample.

Notes on this clone: No antigen is known for it. Base qualities are not recorded, but no much larger clone differs from it by a single base.

Pancreas tissue with chronic pancreatitis was obtained from patients having total pancreatectomy with islet autotransplantation (TPIAT). Included chronic pancreatitis patients had no known history of diabetes. For TCRbeta sequencing, genomic DNA was extracted directly from bulk pancreas tissue, without T cell sorting. No particular cause of disease was identified in the patients with idiopathic chronic pancreatitis. At two US centers, pancreas tissues from patients and organ donors were collected on a consecutive basis. V gives up 0 bases and J gives up 1 base, and the segment between their germline ends measures 10 bases. From the cysteine up to the phenylalanine, the CDR3 has a length of 15 residues. The CDR3 DNA has 45 bases and is translated from base 1. From the germline V gene, CDR1 is SGDLS and CDR2 is YYNGEE.

The source of this sequence is a human donor with chronic pancreatitis. The source material was pancreas tissue with idiopathic chronic pancreatitis. The cell subset or site label on this specimen signifies: chronic pancreatitis without an identified cause. The rearranged segments are TRBV9 and TRBJ1-1; a tentative D call is TRBD1 (6 bases match). The nucleotides are TGTGCCAGCAGCGTAGATCCAGGGGCGAACACTGAAGCTTTCTTT. Its translation is CASSVDPGANTEAFF.